The 20 T cell receptor beta chains below were found in one sample sequenced in a study of identical twins. Using its own MiXCR run on the 5' RACE reads, TCRdb lists one record per CDR3 protein. The sample gives about 690,000 distinct CDR3 sequences, 20% to 25% of which show up once; approximately 4.5% is in the top ten. These sequences were also reported in another study, on T cells expressing NK-cell markers.

Material for sequencing was PBMCs. Receptors were obtained from a woman aged 18-29 years in good health.

At least ten counts were recorded for this clonotype. For the CDR3, the DNA is TGCGCCAGCAGCATGGTCCGGGGCGCGGGGAACACTGAAGCTTTCTTT. Translation gives CASSMVRGAGNTEAFF. The V gene is TRBV4-3, the J gene TRBJ1-1; D perhaps matches TRBD1 (5 bases). V shed 5 bases and J shed 1 base, with 17 bases lying between them. The length of the CDR3 is 16 residues. Germline V gene lookup returns CDR1 LGHNA and CDR2 YSLEER.

This rearrangement joins TRBV5-5 to TRBJ1-6; no firm D call. The CDR3 contains 15 residues. Germline loops: CDR1 SGHKS, CDR2 YYEKEE (reference sequence). With 4 bases removed from V and 5 bases from J, the gap between germline ends came to 13 bases. DNA for the CDR3: TGTGCCAGCAGCCCTGGGGAGGCCCATAATTCACCCCTCCACTTT. This gives the protein CASSPGEAHNSPLHF. The variable domain in full, completed from reference TRBV5-5 and TRBJ1-6, reads DAGVTQSPTHLIKTRGQQVTLRCSPISGHKSVSWYQQVLGQGPQFIFQYYEKEERGRGNFPDRFSARQFPNYSSELNVNALLLGDSALYLCASSPGEAHNSPLHFGNGTRLTVT.

The chain carries TRBV27 and TRBJ2-7; D is possibly TRBD1 (5 bases). Trimming removed 3 bases from V and 2 bases from J, with 11 bases in between. The germline V gene has CDR1 MNHEY and CDR2 SMNVEV (reference sequence). The CDR3 extends over 14 amino acids. The DNA for the CDR3 is TGTGCCAGCAGTTTCAACAGGATGACCTACGAGCAGTACTTC. Its translation is CASSFNRMTYEQYF.

The J gene is TRBJ2-5, the V gene TRBV5-1; no firm D call. Germline CDR1 SGHRS, CDR2 YFSETQ. Between the trimmed V and J ends, which lost 7 bases and 5 bases, there was a span of 21 bases. This CDR3 is built from 15 residues. CDR3 sequence reads: CASVPSGVVGETQYF. CDR3 nucleotides: TGCGCCAGCGTCCCATCTGGGGTAGTCGGGGAGACCCAGTACTTC.

This clonotype came up many times. The chain has TRBV5-1 and TRBJ2-1, with 8 bases identical to TRBD2. This CDR3 is built from 15 residues. Per germline, CDR1 SGHRS and CDR2 YFSETQ. Losses at the gene ends were 0 bases for V and 3 bases for J; bases not matched to a gene: 2. The CDR3 protein is CASSLDTSGYNEQFF. The DNA of the CDR3 is TGCGCCAGCAGCTTGGACACTAGCGGCTACAATGAGCAGTTCTTC.

The sample holds many counts of this clonotype. The genes are TRBV5-1 and TRBJ2-7; no firm D call. The CDR3 runs to 15 residues. Looked up from germline, CDR1 is SGHRS and CDR2 is YFSETQ. V gave up 2 bases and J gave up 0 bases, with 12 bases separating them. The CDR3 loop reads CASSLGGRSSYEQYF. In DNA form, the CDR3 reads TGCGCCAGCAGCTTAGGCGGCAGGAGCTCCTACGAGCAGTACTTC. Supplemented by reference TRBV5-1 and TRBJ2-7, the full variable domain reads KAGVTQTPRYLIKTRGQQVTLSCSPISGHRSVSWYQQTPGQGLQFLFEYFSETQRNKGNFPGRFSGRQFSNSRSEMNVSTLELGDSALYLCASSLGGRSSYEQYFGPGTRLTVT.

This clonotype was counted between two and nine times. The J gene is TRBJ2-2, the V gene TRBV20-1, with TRBD1 matching over 8 bases. V lost 1 base, J lost 0 bases, and 7 bases stayed unmatched. The CDR3 runs 17 residues. CDR1 and CDR2 from the germline V gene are DFQATT and SNEGSKA (reference sequence). CDR3 amino acids: CSARVMTGQANTGELFF. Written as DNA, the CDR3 is TGCAGTGCTAGAGTAATGACGGGACAGGCGAACACCGGGGAGCTGTTTTTT.

The chain couples TRBV5-1 to TRBJ2-7, with 10 bases aligning to TRBD2. Germline CDR1 is SGHRS and CDR2 is YFSETQ. The junction had 4 bases not matched to a gene; V was cut back by 3 bases and J by 4 bases. This CDR3 is built from 14 residues. The CDR3 DNA follows: TGCGCCAGCAGCTCCCTAGCGGGGGATTACGAGCAGTACTTC. This sequence encodes CASSSLAGDYEQYF. Drawing the rest from reference TRBV5-1 and TRBJ2-7, the complete variable domain is KAGVTQTPRYLIKTRGQQVTLSCSPISGHRSVSWYQQTPGQGLQFLFEYFSETQRNKGNFPGRFSGRQFSNSRSEMNVSTLELGDSALYLCASSSLAGDYEQYFGPGTRLTVT.

This clonotype was detected a few times. V and J are TRBV27 and TRBJ1-1, with 7 bases identical to TRBD1. CDR1 is MNHEY, CDR2 SMNVEV, per germline (reference sequence). The V gene end was trimmed by 9 bases and the J gene end by 6 bases; junction bases not matched to a gene: 16. This CDR3 spans 15 amino acids. The CDR3 spells CASTGQPYTGAEAFF. CDR3 bases: TGTGCCAGTACGGGACAGCCCTACACAGGCGCTGAAGCTTTCTTT.

This rearrangement joins TRBV5-1 to TRBJ1-2; tentatively, D is TRBD1 (5 bases). CDR3 length: 14 amino acids. Trimming cost V 4 bases and J 5 bases, with 15 bases left between them. Germline V CDR1 and CDR2: SGHRS, YFSETQ. CDR3 DNA: TGCGCCAGCAGCGCCCTGACAGACGGTTATGGCTACACCTTC. It is translated as CASSALTDGYGYTF.

This chain connects TRBV5-1 to TRBJ2-2; 9 bases are a match to TRBD2. The CDR3 covers 14 residues. Trimming cost V 4 bases and J 9 bases; bases outside gene matches: 7. Per germline, CDR1 SGHRS and CDR2 YFSETQ. Written as DNA, the CDR3 is TGCGCCAGCAGCCAACCGACTAGCGGCCGGGAGCTGTTTTTT. The encoded protein is CASSQPTSGRELFF.

This clonotype was recorded at least ten times. The chain has TRBV20-1 and TRBJ2-7, with TRBD2 matching over 7 bases. CDR1 is DFQATT and CDR2 is SNEGSKA in the germline V gene (reference sequence). The CDR3 loop spans 15 amino acids. V was pared by 0 bases and J by 2 bases, with 7 bases of the junction left unmatched. This chain's CDR3 is CSARDSQRGTYEQYF. Here the CDR3 DNA reads TGCAGTGCTAGAGATAGCCAGCGGGGAACCTACGAGCAGTACTTC.

The V gene is TRBV9, the J gene TRBJ1-6; no firm D call. The V end was cut by 0 bases, the J end by 13 bases, with 17 bases between. Germline CDR1 is SGDLS and CDR2 is YYNGEE. The CDR3 is 15 amino acids. The DNA of the CDR3 is TGTGCCAGCAGCGTAGGGGCAGGACCTTCTCATCCCCTCCACTTT. Protein sequence: CASSVGAGPSHPLHF.

J is TRBJ2-1 and V is TRBV11-3; perhaps TRBD2 as D (5 bases). V was shortened by 5 bases and J by 8 bases, with 16 bases between the two germline ends. Germline CDR1 SGHNT, CDR2 YENEEA. CDR3 length equals 14 residues. The CDR3, as DNA: TGTGCCAGCAGCCCCCGGGGTGTTTTGGATGAGCAGTTCTTC. This gives the protein CASSPRGVLDEQFF.

This chain links TRBV9 with TRBJ1-1; 11 bases line up with TRBD1. Germline CDR1 is SGDLS and CDR2 is YYNGEE. V dropped 6 bases and J dropped 0; count of bases not matched to a gene: 7. There are 16 residues in the CDR3. CDR3 sequence (DNA): TGTGCCAGCATCACCCGGGACAGGGGGATGAACACTGAAGCTTTCTTT. It codes for CASITRDRGMNTEAFF.

The chain employs TRBV27 and TRBJ2-7, with D tentatively TRBD1 or TRBD2 (5 bases each). This CDR3 comprises 16 residues. The ends were cut back, 4 bases at V and 9 bases at J, with 25 bases in the middle. Per germline, CDR1 MNHEY and CDR2 SMNVEV (reference sequence). The CDR3 here is CASSYRLGTDAKGQYF. CDR3 bases: TGTGCCAGCAGTTACCGCCTCGGGACCGACGCTAAAGGGCAGTACTTC.

This clonotype was recorded a few times. The chain links TRBV24-1 to TRBJ2-2; 9 bases align to TRBD1. Germline V CDR1 and CDR2: KGHDR, SFDVKD. The length of the CDR3 is 15 residues. V trimming: 7 bases; J trimming: 3 bases; junction bases outside the gene matches: 5. The CDR3 spells CATRTRDRDTGELFF. The CDR3 DNA is TGTGCCACCAGGACCCGGGACAGGGACACCGGGGAGCTGTTTTTT.

The chain joins TRBV30 to TRBJ2-7, with 9 bases that match TRBD1. V trimming: 7 bases; J trimming: 2 bases; junction bases outside the gene matches: 9. CDR1 and CDR2 (germline): GTSNPN, SVGIG (reference sequence). The CDR3 contains 14 residues. The CDR3, as DNA: TGTGCCTCCGAACCGGGACAGGGCGCCTACGAGCAGTACTTC. Translated, it gives CASEPGQGAYEQYF. The full variable domain, completed using reference TRBV30 and TRBJ2-7, is SQTIHQWPATLVQPVGSPLSLECTVEGTSNPNLYWYRQAAGRGLQLLFYSVGIGQISSEVPQNLSASRPQDRQFILSSKKLLLSDSGFYLCASEPGQGAYEQYFGPGTRLTVT.

This clonotype was seen only a few times. This chain connects TRBV20-1 to TRBJ1-2; D is ambiguous. From germline, CDR1 is DFQATT and CDR2 SNEGSKA (reference sequence). The V and J ends lost 0 bases and 8 bases respectively, with 13 bases between them. The CDR3 sequence is 13 residues long. CDR3: CSARDVAAWGYTF. The CDR3 bases are TGCAGTGCTAGAGATGTGGCTGCCTGGGGCTACACCTTC.

V usage is TRBV20-1 and J usage is TRBJ2-1; D unclear. CDR3 length: 15 amino acids. Germline-derived CDR1 and CDR2 are DFQATT and SNEGSKA (reference sequence). Trimming stripped 3 bases from V and 0 bases from J, with 12 bases between. The CDR3 loop is CSASNRDSSYNEQFF. The CDR3 DNA follows: TGCAGTGCTAGCAATCGAGATAGCTCCTACAATGAGCAGTTCTTC.